The 15 T cell receptor beta chains in this list originate from one sample, sequenced in a study of blood T cell repertoires in COVID-19 (TCRdb year 2020). The library was obtained by the immunoSEQ multiplex PCR assay. TCRdb provides this immuneACCESS table in a form limited to in-frame rearrangements. Some clones are lacking; in checked studies, under half of them reflect an unresolved V gene, and why the rest are absent is not known. A total of more than 150,000 clones appear in this sample, roughly 84% of them only once. About 9.4% of the sample is in the top ten clones. The sample was peripheral blood. The receptors stem from a woman aged 80 or over with acute or convalescent COVID-19.

This clone has just one count. The chain carries TRBV2 and TRBJ2-7; TRBD1 matches at 7 bases. Germline-derived CDR1 and CDR2 are SNHLY and FYNNEI. V trimming: 7 bases; J trimming: 4 bases; junction bases outside the gene matches: 4. CDR3 size: 12 residues. The CDR3 DNA sequence: TGTGCCAGCAATAAACAGGGGTACGAGCAGTACTTC. It translates to CASNKQGYEQYF. The full variable domain, completed using reference TRBV2 and TRBJ2-7, is EPEVTQTPSHQVTQMGQEVILRCVPISNHLYFYWYRQILGQKVEFLVSFYNNEISEKSEIFDDQFSVERPDGSNFTLKIRSTKLEDSAMYFCASNKQGYEQYFGPGTRLTVT.

The V gene is TRBV27, the J gene TRBJ1-2; TRBD1 agrees at 8 bases. This CDR3 is built from 18 residues. Trimming at V came to 3 bases and at J to 6 bases, leaving 18 bases not matched to a gene. Germline V gene lookup returns CDR1 MNHEY and CDR2 SMNVEV (reference sequence). Here the CDR3 DNA reads TGTGCCAGCAGTTTCCCACCACGGGACAGGACTCTTCCCCATGGCTACACCTTC. Translation: CASSFPPRDRTLPHGYTF.

V and J are TRBV7-8 and TRBJ1-6; unclear D gene. Trimming shortened V by 5 bases and J by 13 bases, and 12 bases separated the two germline ends. This CDR3 is 12 amino acids long. Looked up from germline, CDR1 is SGHVS and CDR2 is FQNEAQ. For the CDR3, the DNA is TGTGCCAGCAGCCCCGAGGTTGCGCCCCTCCACTTT. Amino acid sequence: CASSPEVAPLHF.

The chain couples TRBV10-3 to TRBJ2-5, with D possibly being TRBD1 (6 bases). Germline CDR1 reads ENHRY; CDR2 reads SYGVKD. Trimming removed 2 bases at V and 1 base at J, with 14 bases between. The CDR3 covers 16 residues. CDR3 sequence (DNA): TGTGCCATCAGTGAGGTAGGGACAACTTTCCAAGAGACCCAGTACTTC. This codes for CAISEVGTTFQETQYF.

The V gene is TRBV11-2, the J gene TRBJ2-7, with 10 nucleotides matching TRBD2. The length of the CDR3 is 16 residues. From germline, CDR1 is SGHAT and CDR2 FQNNGV. V was pared by 1 base and J by 4 bases, with 7 bases of the junction left unmatched. The CDR3 is CASSLGLAGRWYEQYF. CDR3 sequence (DNA): TGTGCCAGCAGCTTAGGACTAGCGGGTAGGTGGTACGAGCAGTACTTC.

The chain has TRBV7-9 and TRBJ1-1, with 7 bases identical to TRBD1. The germline CDR1 and CDR2 sequences are SEHNR and FQNEAQ (reference sequence). The CDR3 length is 18 residues. Losses at the gene ends were 2 bases for V and 1 base for J; bases not matched to a gene: 13. The CDR3 bases are TGTGCCAGCAGCTTACCCCTAACCGGGACAGTCAGGAACACTGAAGCTTTCTTT. Its translation: CASSLPLTGTVRNTEAFF.

The chain combines TRBV6-5 with TRBJ2-5, with a weak D call TRBD2 (6 bases). V lost 6 bases to trimming and J lost 4 bases, with 12 bases between them. The germline CDR1 and CDR2 sequences are MNHEY and SVGAGI. CDR3 length equals 13 residues. Written as DNA, the CDR3 is TGTGCCAGCAGCGGACTACACGGAGAGACCCAGTACTTC. Translated: CASSGLHGETQYF.

V and J are TRBV3-1 (or the pseudogene TRBV3-2) and TRBJ1-1; D gene ambiguous. This CDR3 region has 11 residues. The ends were cut back, 1 base at V and 8 bases at J, with 5 bases in the middle. The germline V gene encodes CDR1 LGHDT and CDR2 YNNKEL (reference sequence). The CDR3 coding sequence is TGTGCCAGCAGCCAAGGCAGGGAAGCTTTCTTT. It translates to CASSQGREAFF.

The V and J genes are TRBV5-1 and TRBJ2-4; 9 nucleotides agree with TRBD1. Germline V gene lookup returns CDR1 SGHRS and CDR2 YFSETQ. The trim removed 4 bases at V and 0 bases at J, leaving 5 bases unmatched. The CDR3 totals 16 residues. The CDR3 DNA is TGCGCCAGCAGCCGGGACAGGGCGGAAGCCAAAAACATTCAGTACTTC. It translates to CASSRDRAEAKNIQYF.

CDR3 protein: CASSLVGTTAGEQYF. The CDR3 DNA reads TGTGCCAGCAGCTTGGTGGGAACGACCGCGGGGGAGCAGTACTTC. The chain links TRBV5-4 to TRBJ2-7, with a weak D call TRBD2 (6 bases). This CDR3 is built from 15 residues. The V end lost 0 bases, the J end lost 7 bases, and 17 bases lay between the germline ends. Germline loops: CDR1 SGHNT, CDR2 YYREEE (reference sequence).

The chain's CDR3 is CASSGAGLFSGNTIYF. CDR3 sequence (DNA): TGTGCCAGCAGCGGCGCAGGTCTCTTCTCTGGAAACACCATATATTTT. The chain joins TRBV9 to TRBJ1-3; unclear D gene. This CDR3 has 16 residues. Germline values: CDR1 SGDLS, CDR2 YYNGEE. Trimming removed 3 bases at V and 0 bases at J, with 13 bases between.

The rearrangement links TRBV19 to TRBJ2-1, with TRBD2 identical over 10 bases. Per the germline V gene, CDR1 is LNHDA and CDR2 is SQIVND (reference sequence). Unmatched junction bases numbered 8, after V lost 4 bases and J lost 5 bases. The CDR3 is made up of 16 amino acids. The CDR3 sequence is CASSTRLAGQNNEQFF. For the CDR3, the DNA is TGTGCCAGTAGTACACGACTAGCGGGCCAGAACAATGAGCAGTTCTTC.

This clone was counted a few times. The rearrangement joins TRBV5-1 to TRBJ2-3; TRBD2 aligns across 12 bases. This CDR3 region has 16 residues. Germline-derived CDR1 and CDR2 are SGHRS and YFSETQ. V lost 4 bases, J lost 2 bases, and 5 bases stayed unmatched. The CDR3 spells CASSLGLAGYTDTQYF. The DNA of the CDR3 is TGCGCCAGCAGCCTTGGACTAGCGGGGTACACAGATACGCAGTATTTT.

The chain is built from TRBV18 and TRBJ1-5; a weak D match, TRBD1 (5 bases). Trimming removed 3 bases at V and 1 base at J, with 16 bases between. This CDR3 has 17 amino acids. Germline V CDR1 and CDR2: KGHSH, LQKENI. The CDR3 region has the DNA TGTGCCAGCTCACCCAATAGGGGAGGAGGAAGCAATCAGCCCCAGCATTTT. Protein sequence: CASSPNRGGGSNQPQHF.

The chain has TRBV15 and TRBJ1-2; D unresolved. V lost 3 bases to trimming and J lost 5 bases, with 10 bases between them. This CDR3 spans 13 amino acids. CDR1 and CDR2 (germline): LNHNV, YYDKDF (reference sequence). The CDR3 sequence is CATSSPQLYGYTF. The CDR3 coding sequence is TGTGCCACCAGCAGCCCACAGCTATATGGCTACACCTTC. Together with reference TRBV15 and TRBJ1-2, the CDR3 gives the full variable domain: DAMVIQNPRYQVTQFGKPVTLSCSQTLNHNVMYWYQQKSSQAPKLLFHYYDKDFNNEADTPDNFQSRRPNTSFCFLDIRSPGLGDTAMYLCATSSPQLYGYTFGSGTRLTVV.